The T cell receptor beta chain under discussion was sequenced for a study of T cell repertoires in cytomegalovirus infection (dated by TCRdb to the late 2010s). General notes on the study: The HLA type of each donor mattered for the analysis, because public TCR beta signatures pointed to carriage of CMV infection along with the matching HLA type. The research as a whole found: In both this cohort and an independent cohort of 352 donors, the cumulative frequency of public TCR beta family members distinguished carriers of CMV infection plus the relevant HLA type. The ex vivo response was dominated by HLA-C-restricted CMV-specific TCR beta clonotypes, which also provided the single most frequent clonotype in two of eight donors.

This clonotype was seen repeatedly, ten times or more. No antigen is known for it. No clone much larger than this one lies a single base away; base qualities are absent. The sequencer was an Illumina HiSeq 1500. The public reads were reprocessed in TCRdb via fastp at Q25 and MiXCR, keeping in-frame beta chains. A single entry per CDR3 protein holds the most common genes and DNA from its merged rows. Here the sample has 310,000 or so distinct CDR3 sequences; 15% to 20% occur a single time. About 12% of the sample belongs to the ten largest clones. From a lookup of the germline V gene, CDR1 and CDR2 are SGHDT and YYEEEE. There are 12 amino acids in the CDR3, from cysteine to phenylalanine inclusive. Kept here is only the CDR3 DNA, which spans 36 bases and is read in frame from base 1. Trimming removed 2 bases from V and 5 bases from J, leaving 5 bases between the germline ends.

Material for sequencing was PBMCs. The TCR originated in a human donor in good health (CMV status not recorded). Some clones in this sample may be carry-over from other donors' samples. The chain joins TRBV5-6 to TRBJ1-5, with the D gene uncertain. The DNA sequence reads TGTGCCAGCAGCTTTGAAGATCAGCCCCAGCATTTT. It encodes CASSFEDQPQHF.